Shown below are 21 T cell receptor beta chains from a single sample sequenced in a study of blood T cell repertoires in COVID-19. TCRdb keeps only in-frame clones here, not all; method: immunoSEQ multiplex PCR. The repertoire holds about 270,000 clones, approximately 90% seen once, with roughly 2.3% in the top ten. Sample: PBMCs or T cells enriched from blood (not recorded which). The receptors were gathered from a woman younger than 30 who had recovered from COVID-19.

The V call is TRBV5-1, the J call TRBJ1-1, with a possible D match to TRBD1 (6 bases). This CDR3 spans 16 amino acids. Germline V gene sequence: CDR1 SGHRS, CDR2 YFSETQ. Trimming stripped 4 bases from V and 0 bases from J, with 16 bases between. In DNA, the CDR3 is TGCGCCAGCAGCGCGATCAGGGGAGACATGAACACTGAAGCTTTCTTT. This translates into CASSAIRGDMNTEAFF. Using reference TRBV5-1 and TRBJ1-1 for the parts outside the CDR3, the full variable domain is KAGVTQTPRYLIKTRGQQVTLSCSPISGHRSVSWYQQTPGQGLQFLFEYFSETQRNKGNFPGRFSGRQFSNSRSEMNVSTLELGDSALYLCASSAIRGDMNTEAFFGQGTRLTVV.

The J gene is TRBJ2-3, the V gene TRBV4-2; D perhaps matches TRBD1 (6 bases). This CDR3 region has 16 residues. The ends were cut back, 4 bases at V and 1 base at J, with 15 bases in the middle. Germline V gene sequence: CDR1 LGHNA, CDR2 YNFKEQ. This CDR3 reads CASSPKQGYGTDTQYF. DNA for the CDR3: TGTGCCAGCAGCCCAAAGCAGGGGTACGGCACAGATACGCAGTATTTT.

The chain combines TRBV24-1 with TRBJ2-2; 9 bases agree with TRBD1. Germline loops: CDR1 KGHDR, CDR2 SFDVKD. Losses at the gene ends were 4 bases for V and 5 bases for J; bases not matched to a gene: 7. The CDR3 is 16 residues long. CDR3 nucleotides: TGTGCCACCAGTGACCCCCGGACAGGGGAGACCGGGGAGCTGTTTTTT. It encodes CATSDPRTGETGELFF.

The J gene is TRBJ2-5, the V gene TRBV5-1, with 10 bases identical to TRBD2. Germline lookup yields CDR1 SGHRS and CDR2 YFSETQ. Trimming cost V 1 base and J 4 bases; bases outside gene matches: 4. This CDR3 comprises 15 residues. The CDR3 region has the DNA TGCGCCAGCAGCTTGCAGCGGGGGGGCATAGAGACCCAGTACTTC. Encoded protein: CASSLQRGGIETQYF.

The chain carries TRBV2 and TRBJ2-1, with TRBD1 matching 10 bases. Unmatched junction bases numbered 17, after V lost 7 bases and J lost 5 bases. CDR1 SNHLY and CDR2 FYNNEI come from the germline V gene. This CDR3 comprises 18 residues. The CDR3, as DNA: TGTGCCAGCACCCCCACCTATGGCCGACAGGGGGCTGACAATGAGCAGTTCTTC. Protein: CASTPTYGRQGADNEQFF.

The chain carries TRBV25-1 and TRBJ1-5; 9 nucleotides align to TRBD1. V dropped 8 bases and J dropped 4; count of bases not matched to a gene: 6. The V gene's germline CDR1 is MGHDK and CDR2 SYGVNS. The length of the CDR3 is 14 residues. CDR3 in DNA: TGTGCCAGCCACACCGACAGGGGGAATCAGCCCCAGCATTTT. Encoded protein: CASHTDRGNQPQHF.

This clone was recorded many times. The chain uses TRBV7-9 and TRBJ1-2; TRBD1 matches at 7 bases. This CDR3 has 14 residues. Germline V lookup: CDR1 SEHNR, CDR2 FQNEAQ (reference sequence). J lost 4 bases, V lost 2 bases, and 4 bases had no gene match. DNA for the CDR3: TGTGCCAGCAGCTTAACAACAGGGGTCTATGGCTACACCTTC. Translating gives CASSLTTGVYGYTF.

The chain links TRBV5-1 to TRBJ2-2; perhaps TRBD2 as D (6 bases). The V and J ends lost 4 bases and 3 bases respectively, with 13 bases between them. Germline V gene lookup returns CDR1 SGHRS and CDR2 YFSETQ. This CDR3 has 15 amino acids. The CDR3 DNA is TGCGCCAGCAGCCAGACTAGGACCGACACCGGGGAGCTGTTTTTT. This encodes CASSQTRTDTGELFF.

The chain carries TRBV9 and TRBJ1-1; 11 nucleotides align to TRBD1. The CDR3 sequence is 14 residues long. The V segment lost 3 bases and the J segment 7 bases; nucleotides outside the gene matches: 5. The germline CDR1 and CDR2 sequences are SGDLS and YYNGEE. Here the CDR3 reads CASSGGTGGSEAFF. In DNA, the CDR3 is TGTGCCAGCAGCGGCGGGACAGGGGGTAGTGAAGCTTTCTTT.

Regarding this clone: The junction differs from germline at one of its ends, possibly a read error. The rearrangement uses TRBV2 and TRBJ1-1, with 7 bases aligning to TRBD1. This CDR3 region has 11 residues. Germline V gene data show CDR1 as SNHLY and CDR2 as FYNNEI. The CDR3 protein is CASWETGMGAF. DNA of the CDR3: TGTGCCAGCTGGGAGACAGGGATGGGGGCGTTT.

The genes are TRBV4-1 and TRBJ2-2; 9 bases map to TRBD1. V shed 1 base and J 2 bases; nucleotides not matched to a gene: 8. Germline V gene sequence: CDR1 MGHRA, CDR2 YSYEKL. The CDR3 contains 18 residues. DNA of the CDR3: TGCGCCAGCAGCCAAGCCGGGACAGGGTTCATAAACACCGGGGAGCTGTTTTTT. This sequence encodes CASSQAGTGFINTGELFF.

This clone was seen a few times. This chain connects TRBV7-9 to TRBJ1-2, with 7 bases fitting TRBD1. Trimming at V came to 3 bases and at J to 7 bases, leaving 5 bases not matched to a gene. Germline CDR1 is SEHNR and CDR2 is FQNEAQ (reference sequence). This CDR3 has 13 residues. CDR3 in DNA: TGTGCCAGCAGCTTTCCACAGGGGCTTGGCTACACCTTC. Protein product: CASSFPQGLGYTF.

The V call is TRBV29-1, the J call TRBJ2-3; no clear D gene. Germline CDR1 SQVTM, CDR2 ANQGSEA. The V end lost 3 bases, the J end lost 1 base, and 8 bases lay between the germline ends. The CDR3 totals 13 residues. This CDR3 is CSVEVAGTDTQYF. The CDR3 DNA is TGCAGCGTTGAGGTGGCCGGCACAGATACGCAGTATTTT.

With respect to this clone: Different DNA sequences within this sample yield the same CDR3. This chain links TRBV5-4 with TRBJ2-7; 10 nucleotides agree with TRBD1. The V gene's germline CDR1 is SGHNT and CDR2 YYREEE (reference sequence). This CDR3 region has 14 residues. Trimming took 5 bases from V and 1 from J; bases not matched to a gene: 3. CDR3 sequence: CASRGDRGSYEQYF. The CDR3 nucleotides read TGTGCCAGCAGGGGGGACAGGGGTTCCTACGAGCAGTACTTC.

The chain carries TRBV2 and TRBJ1-1; a possible D gene is TRBD1 (5 bases). V dropped 6 bases and J dropped 0 bases, with 14 bases sitting between them. There are 15 residues in the CDR3. Germline CDR1 reads SNHLY; CDR2 reads FYNNEI. CDR3 sequence: CASRVQVLMNTEAFF. The CDR3 coding sequence is TGTGCCAGCAGAGTACAGGTTCTAATGAACACTGAAGCTTTCTTT.

CDR3 residues: CASSLPQVKNTEAFF. In nucleotides, the CDR3 is TGTGCCAGCAGCTTGCCACAAGTTAAGAACACTGAAGCTTTCTTT. The V and J genes are TRBV5-4 and TRBJ1-1; no reliable D call. V gave up 1 base and J gave up 1 base, with 11 bases separating them. Germline lookup yields CDR1 SGHNT and CDR2 YYREEE (reference sequence). The CDR3 runs 15 residues.

This chain connects TRBV2 to TRBJ1-2; D is undetermined. The CDR3 runs to 14 residues. Per the germline V gene, CDR1 is SNHLY and CDR2 is FYNNEI. The germline V and J ends were trimmed by 6 bases and 2 bases, with 13 bases remaining between them. CDR3 sequence reads: CASSTPGGNYGYTF. The CDR3 DNA reads TGTGCCAGCAGCACCCCCGGAGGGAACTATGGCTACACCTTC.

The gene calls are TRBV3-1 (or the pseudogene TRBV3-2) and TRBJ1-3; weak D call: TRBD1 (5 bases). Germline values: CDR1 LGHDT, CDR2 YNNKEL (reference sequence). V gave up 0 bases and J gave up 2 bases, with 11 bases separating them. The CDR3 loop spans 16 amino acids. CDR3 DNA sequence: TGTGCCAGCAGCCAAGATTTTCAGGGCACTGGAAACACCATATATTTT. Its protein product is CASSQDFQGTGNTIYF.

The V gene is TRBV11-2, the J gene TRBJ2-2, with TRBD2 matching 7 bases. Germline V gene lookup returns CDR1 SGHAT and CDR2 FQNNGV. V lost 4 bases and J lost 1; bases outside the gene matches: 3. The CDR3 length is 15 residues. The CDR3 region has the DNA TGTGCCAGCAGCTCCTCGGGGGGGAACACCGGGGAGCTGTTTTTT. As protein: CASSSSGGNTGELFF.

The table lists this clone with a few counts. The chain is built from TRBV7-9 and TRBJ2-1, with TRBD2 identical over 9 bases. CDR1 is SEHNR, CDR2 FQNEAQ, per germline (reference sequence). V lost 6 bases, J lost 0 bases, and 3 bases stayed unmatched. The CDR3 spans 15 residues. CDR3 bases: TGTGCCAGCAGGCAGCGGGGGGCCTCCTACAATGAGCAGTTCTTC. It specifies CASRQRGASYNEQFF.

This sequence joins TRBV19 and TRBJ2-1; TRBD1 matches at 9 bases. The CDR3 consists of 15 residues. Trimming cost V 6 bases and J 7 bases; bases outside gene matches: 10. Looked up from germline, CDR1 is LNHDA and CDR2 is SQIVND (reference sequence). The CDR3 is CASSIRDREGNEQFF. The CDR3 nucleotides read TGTGCCAGTAGCATCCGGGACAGGGAAGGGAATGAGCAGTTCTTC.